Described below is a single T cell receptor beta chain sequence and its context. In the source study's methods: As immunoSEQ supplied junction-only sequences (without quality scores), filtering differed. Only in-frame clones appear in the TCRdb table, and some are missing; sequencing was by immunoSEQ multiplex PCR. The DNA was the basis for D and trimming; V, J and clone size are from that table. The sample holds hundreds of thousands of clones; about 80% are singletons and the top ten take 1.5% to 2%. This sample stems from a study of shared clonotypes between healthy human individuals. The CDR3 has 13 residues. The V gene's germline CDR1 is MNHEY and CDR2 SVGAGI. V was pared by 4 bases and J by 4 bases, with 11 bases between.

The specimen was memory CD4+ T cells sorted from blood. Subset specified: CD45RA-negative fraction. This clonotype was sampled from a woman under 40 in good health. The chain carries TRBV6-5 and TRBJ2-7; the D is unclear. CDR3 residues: CASSSRNGYEQYF. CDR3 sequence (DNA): TGTGCCAGCAGTTCCAGAAACGGGTACGAGCAGTACTTC.